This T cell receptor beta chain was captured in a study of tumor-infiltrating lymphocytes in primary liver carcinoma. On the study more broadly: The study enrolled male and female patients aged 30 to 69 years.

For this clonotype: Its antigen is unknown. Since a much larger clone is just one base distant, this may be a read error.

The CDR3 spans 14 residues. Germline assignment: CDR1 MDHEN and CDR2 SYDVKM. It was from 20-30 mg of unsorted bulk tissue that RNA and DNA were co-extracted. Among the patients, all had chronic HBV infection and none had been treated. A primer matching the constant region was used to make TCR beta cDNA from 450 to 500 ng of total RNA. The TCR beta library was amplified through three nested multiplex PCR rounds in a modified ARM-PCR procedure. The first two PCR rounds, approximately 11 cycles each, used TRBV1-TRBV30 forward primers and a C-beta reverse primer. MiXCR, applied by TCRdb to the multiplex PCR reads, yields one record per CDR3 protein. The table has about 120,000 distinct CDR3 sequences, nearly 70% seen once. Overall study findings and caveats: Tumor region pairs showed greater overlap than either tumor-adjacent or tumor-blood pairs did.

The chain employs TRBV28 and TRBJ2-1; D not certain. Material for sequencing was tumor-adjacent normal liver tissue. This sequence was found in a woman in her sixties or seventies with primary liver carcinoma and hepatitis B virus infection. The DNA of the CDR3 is TGTGCCAGCAGTTTCTTCACGACCGACAATAAGCAGTTCTTC. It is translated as CASSFFTTDNKQFF. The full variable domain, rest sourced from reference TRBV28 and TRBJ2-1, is DVKVTQSSRYLVKRTGEKVFLECVQDMDHENMFWYRQDPGLGLRLIYFSYDVKMKEKGDIPEGYSVSREKKERFSLILESASTNQTSMYLCASSFFTTDNKQFFGPGTRLTVL.